Below are 8 T cell receptor beta chains sequenced from a single sample in a study of Ad26.COV2.S vaccination and SARS-CoV-2 variants. The repertoire was sequenced with immunoSEQ multiplex PCR; TCRdb's copy has only in-frame clones and lacks some. The sample carries about 350,000 clones, less than 90% recorded once. Treatment given: around 19 received Ad26.COV2.S at low or high dose, single or two shots; 5 received placebo; per-sample allocation not given. Repertoires come from day 63 after the first vaccine or placebo injection. The sample here was peripheral blood, taken in a trial of Ad26.COV2.S vaccine versus placebo. Receptor source: a person between 18 and 60 years old who received the Ad26.COV2.S COVID-19 vaccine or a placebo.

V gene TRBV5-4 combines with J gene TRBJ2-7, with 11 bases identical to TRBD2. J was trimmed by 3 bases and V by 4 bases; bases with no gene match: 3. This CDR3 comprises 14 residues. Germline V gives CDR1 SGHNT, CDR2 YYREEE (reference sequence). This CDR3 reads CASSTGTSGYEQYF. Here the CDR3 DNA reads TGTGCCAGCAGCACCGGGACTAGCGGCTACGAGCAGTACTTC. Using reference TRBV5-4 and TRBJ2-7 for the parts outside the CDR3, the full variable domain is ETGVTQSPTHLIKTRGQQVTLRCSSQSGHNTVSWYQQALGQGPQFIFQYYREEENGRGNFPPRFSGLQFPNYSSELNVNALELDDSALYLCASSTGTSGYEQYFGPGTRLTVT.

V and J are TRBV11-2 and TRBJ2-1; TRBD2 matches 7 bases. From germline, CDR1 is SGHAT and CDR2 FQNNGV. The CDR3 sequence is 15 residues long. The junction had 1 base not matched to a gene; V was cut back by 2 bases and J by 0 bases. CDR3 sequence (DNA): TGTGCCAGCAGCTTAAAGCGGGGCTCCTACAATGAGCAGTTCTTC. Protein sequence: CASSLKRGSYNEQFF.

The chain joins TRBV3-1 (or the pseudogene TRBV3-2) to TRBJ2-7; the match to TRBD1 covers 8 bases. The germline gives CDR1 LGHDT, CDR2 YNNKEL (reference sequence). J gave up 6 bases and V 0 bases, and 10 bases lay outside the gene matches. This CDR3 region has 16 residues. CDR3 amino acids: CASSQDLGTGFVEQYF. CDR3 DNA sequence: TGTGCCAGCAGCCAAGATTTGGGGACAGGATTTGTCGAGCAGTACTTC.

The J gene is TRBJ2-5, the V gene TRBV20-1; tentative D call: TRBD1 (5 bases). Trimming shortened V by 4 bases and J by 4 bases, and 7 bases separated the two germline ends. Per germline, CDR1 DFQATT and CDR2 SNEGSKA (reference sequence). The CDR3 covers 11 residues. The CDR3 reads CSATQGETQYF. CDR3 sequence (DNA): TGCAGTGCTACTCAGGGAGAGACCCAGTACTTC.

The chain uses TRBV10-3 and TRBJ2-6, with D possibly TRBD2 on 6 matching bases. The V end lost 5 bases, the J end lost 3 bases, and 14 bases lay between the germline ends. Germline lookup yields CDR1 ENHRY and CDR2 SYGVKD. This CDR3 is 16 amino acids long. The CDR3 is CAISFGGLRGANVLTF. CDR3 in DNA: TGTGCCATCAGTTTCGGAGGGCTACGTGGGGCCAACGTCCTGACTTTC.

This chain connects TRBV19 to TRBJ1-1, with a weak D call TRBD1 (5 bases). Germline values: CDR1 LNHDA, CDR2 SQIVND (reference sequence). This CDR3 contains 12 residues. With 10 bases removed from V and 4 bases from J, the gap between germline ends came to 13 bases. CDR3: CATSLTATEAFF. Written as DNA, the CDR3 is TGTGCCACTTCTTTGACAGCCACTGAAGCTTTCTTT.

This chain links TRBV27 with TRBJ1-5, with TRBD1 matching over 10 bases. Trimming removed 3 bases from V and 9 bases from J; junction bases left unmatched: 11. The germline CDR1 and CDR2 sequences are MNHEY and SMNVEV (reference sequence). CDR3 length equals 16 residues. CDR3 residues: CASSLTGTGVGRPQHF. The CDR3 DNA reads TGTGCCAGCAGTTTGACCGGGACAGGGGTCGGGAGGCCCCAGCATTTT.

The chain's CDR3 is CASRKPGGPGVSEAFF. The CDR3, as DNA: TGTGCCAGCCGAAAACCCGGGGGCCCGGGGGTGAGTGAAGCTTTCTTT. This chain connects TRBV27 to TRBJ1-1, with TRBD1 as a possible D gene (6 bases). Deletions cut 8 bases from V and 7 bases from J, with 26 bases between. Germline CDR1 MNHEY, CDR2 SMNVEV (reference sequence). This CDR3 spans 16 amino acids.